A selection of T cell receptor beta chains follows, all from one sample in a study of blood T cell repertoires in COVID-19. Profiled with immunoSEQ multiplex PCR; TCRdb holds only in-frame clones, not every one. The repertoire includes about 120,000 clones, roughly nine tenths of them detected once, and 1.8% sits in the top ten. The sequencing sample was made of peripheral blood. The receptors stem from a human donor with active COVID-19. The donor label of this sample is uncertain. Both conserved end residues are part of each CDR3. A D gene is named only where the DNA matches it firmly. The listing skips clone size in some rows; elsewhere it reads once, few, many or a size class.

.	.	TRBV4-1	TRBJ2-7	TGCGCCAGCAGCCAAACGACTGACTACGAGCAGTACTTC	CASSQTTDYEQYF
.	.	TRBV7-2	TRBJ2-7	TGTGCCAGCAGCCTGAGCTCCTACGAGCAGTACTTC	CASSLSSYEQYF
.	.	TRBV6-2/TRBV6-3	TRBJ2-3	TGTGCCAGCAGTTACCTTGGGGGGAGCACAGATACGCAGTATTTT	CASSYLGGSTDTQYF
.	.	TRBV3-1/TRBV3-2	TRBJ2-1	TGTGCCAGCAGCCAAGTTAGAGATCTGGGACTTGAGCAGTTCTTC	CASSQVRDLGLEQFF
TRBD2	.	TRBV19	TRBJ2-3	TGTGCCAGTAGTACCCCGGGACTAGCGGGGACAGATACGCAGTATTTT	CASSTPGLAGTDTQYF
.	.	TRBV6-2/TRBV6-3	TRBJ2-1	TGTGCCAGCAGTACCAGGGACTCCTTCGCCTACAATGAGCAGTTCTTC	CASSTRDSFAYNEQFF
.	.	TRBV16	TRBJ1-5	TGTGCCAGCAGCCAGGCCGGCAGGGGCAATCAGCCCCAGCATTTT	CASSQAGRGNQPQHF
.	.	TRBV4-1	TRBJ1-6	TGCGCCAGCAGCCAAGAATATGGACAACTTAATTCACCCCTCCACTTT	CASSQEYGQLNSPLHF
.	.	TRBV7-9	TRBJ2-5	TGTGCCAGCAGCTTAGTCCAGGGAGAGACCCAGTACTTC	CASSLVQGETQYF
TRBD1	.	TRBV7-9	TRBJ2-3	TGTGCCAGCAGCTTAGTAGGTCGGACAGGGTTGATAGATACGCAGTATTTT	CASSLVGRTGLIDTQYF
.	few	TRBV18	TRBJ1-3	TGTGCCAGCTCACCAGCGGGCGGGGACTCTGGAAACACCATATATTTT	CASSPAGGDSGNTIYF
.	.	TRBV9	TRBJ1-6	TGTGCCAGCAGCGTAGCCGGGGCCTATAATTCACCCCTCCACTTT	CASSVAGAYNSPLHF
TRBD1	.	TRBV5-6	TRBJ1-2	TGTGCCAGCAGCGTGACAGGGCCTGGCTACACCTTC	CASSVTGPGYTF
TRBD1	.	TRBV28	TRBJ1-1	TGTGCCAGCAGAGCCTATGGCAGGGGGCTCTCGGCTGAAGCTTTCTTT	CASRAYGRGLSAEAFF
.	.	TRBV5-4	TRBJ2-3	TGTGCCAGCAGACTGGGGGGCGCGGGGGCCACAGATACGCAGTATTTT	CASRLGGAGATDTQYF
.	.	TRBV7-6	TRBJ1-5	TGTGCCAGCAGCTTAGACGACAGACGAACAGGTCAGCCCCAGCATTTT	CASSLDDRRTGQPQHF
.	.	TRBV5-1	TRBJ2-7	TGCGCCAGCAGTCCGACCGCGGGGGCCGCCTACGAGCAGTACTTC	CASSPTAGAAYEQYF
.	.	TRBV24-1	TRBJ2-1	TGTGCCACCAGTGATGCCGCGGAGCAGTTCTTC	CATSDAAEQFF
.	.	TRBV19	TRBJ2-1	TGTGCCAGTAGCGGGGTCTCCTACAATGAGCAGTTCTTC	CASSGVSYNEQFF
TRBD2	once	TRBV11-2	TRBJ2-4	TGTGCCAGCAGCTATGCCAGGGGCGCGGGGGGCTCGAGGGGAAACATTCAGTACTTC	CASSYARGAGGSRGNIQYF
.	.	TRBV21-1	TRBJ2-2	TGTGCCAGCAGCACAAAGATAGACAGGTTCGAACACCGGACGAACACCGGGGAGCTGTTTTTT	CASSTKIDRFEHRTNTGELFF
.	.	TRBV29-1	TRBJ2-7	TGCAGCGTTGCCCAGGGGAGGGCGAACCACTACGAGCAGTACTTC	CSVAQGRANHYEQYF
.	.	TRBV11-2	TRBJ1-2	TGTGCCAGCAGCCCGACAGAAAACTATGGCTACACCTTC	CASSPTENYGYTF
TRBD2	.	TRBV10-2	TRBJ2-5	TGCGCCAGCAGTGACCCCAGGGCGGGGGGGCCATTAGAGACCCAGTACTTC	CASSDPRAGGPLETQYF
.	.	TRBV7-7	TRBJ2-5	TGTGCCAGCAGTCGTAGAGGAGAGGAGACCCAGTACTTC	CASSRRGEETQYF
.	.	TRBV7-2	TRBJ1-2	TGTGCCAGCAGTCTCGACAGATCCTATGGCTACACCTTC	CASSLDRSYGYTF
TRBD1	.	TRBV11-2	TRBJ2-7	TGTGCCAGCAGCAGACAGGGGAGCGAGCAGTACTTC	CASSRQGSEQYF
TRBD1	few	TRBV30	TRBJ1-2	TGTGCCTGGAGTTCTACATCACAGGGGAAGCGGGGCTACACCTTC	CAWSSTSQGKRGYTF
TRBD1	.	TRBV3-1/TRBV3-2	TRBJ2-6	TGTGCCAGCAGCCAAGAATTTGGGCAGGGGGCTGCAGGGGCCAACGTCCTGACTTTC	CASSQEFGQGAAGANVLTF
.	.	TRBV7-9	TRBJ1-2	TGTGCCAGCAGCCCACCGGGGGGCGCTAACTATGGCTACACCTTC	CASSPPGGANYGYTF
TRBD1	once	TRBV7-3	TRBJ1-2	TGTGCCAGCAGCCGGACAGGCCCTATTAGTTGCTACACCTTC	CASSRTGPISCYTF
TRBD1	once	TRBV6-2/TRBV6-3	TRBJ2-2	TGTGCCAGCAGCCCTAAGACAGGGCCCGGGGAGCTGTTTTTT	CASSPKTGPGELFF
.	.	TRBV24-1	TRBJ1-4	TGTGCCACCAGTGATTTGAAGCCCAAACAGGGTTGGCAAAAACTGTTTTTT	CATSDLKPKQGWQKLFF
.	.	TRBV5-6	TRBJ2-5	TGTGCCGGGAGTGCGGGCTTCGGAGCCTTGGGGGGAGAGACCCAGTACTTC	CAGSAGFGALGGETQYF
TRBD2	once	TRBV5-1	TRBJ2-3	TGCGCCAGCAGCTTGACTAGCGGCACAGATACGCAGTATTTT	CASSLTSGTDTQYF
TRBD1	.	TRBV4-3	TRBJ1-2	TGCGCCAGCAGCCAAAACAGGGGAGGTAACTATGGCTACACCTTC	CASSQNRGGNYGYTF
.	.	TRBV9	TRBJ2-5	TGTGCCAGCAGCGTAGCTGGAGGGTACCAAGAGACCCAGTACTTC	CASSVAGGYQETQYF
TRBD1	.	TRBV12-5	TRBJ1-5	TGTGCTAGTAGTGGGGACAGGGGTCTTGCCCAGCATTTT	CASSGDRGLAQHF
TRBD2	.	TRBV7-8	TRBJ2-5	TGTGCCAGCAGCTTAGGCCGACTAGCGGGGGGGTTCGGAGAGACCCAGTACTTC	CASSLGRLAGGFGETQYF
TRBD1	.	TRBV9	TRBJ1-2	TGTGCCAGCAGCGTTACGACAGGGGACAGTAACTATGGCTACACCTTC	CASSVTTGDSNYGYTF
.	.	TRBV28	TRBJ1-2	TGTGCCAGCAGTCCGAGAGGCTACACCTTC	CASSPRGYTF
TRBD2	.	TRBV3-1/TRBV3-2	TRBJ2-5	TGTGCCAGCAGCCATCGCGGGCCTCGGCGGGGGGGCGCCCAGTACTTC	CASSHRGPRRGGAQYF
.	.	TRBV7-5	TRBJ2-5	TGTGTCAGAAGCTCAGGTTTTGGGCAGGAAGAGACCCAGTACTTC	CVRSSGFGQEETQYF
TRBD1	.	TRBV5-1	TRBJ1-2	TGCGCCAGCAGCGGGGGACAGCAATATGGCTACACCTTC	CASSGGQQYGYTF
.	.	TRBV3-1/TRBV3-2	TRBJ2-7	TGTGCCAGCAGCCAAGCCCTCGGTACTTACTACGAGCAGTACTTC	CASSQALGTYYEQYF
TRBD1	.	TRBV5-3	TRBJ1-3	TGTGCCAGAACCCACTACCTCAGGGGGCCATACGGAAACACCATATATTTT	CARTHYLRGPYGNTIYF